This T cell receptor (beta chain) was found in a study of OX40 agonist ivuxolimab in advanced cancers. Turning to the study itself: Ivuxolimab is a fully human IgG2 antibody that activates OX40 (CD134). Hepatocellular carcinoma, melanoma, renal cell or head and neck cancer was diagnosed in the dose-escalation patients.

Broader study findings: Dosing at 0.1 to 3.0 mg/kg was accompanied by clonal expansion of CD4+ and CD8+ blood T cells by week 6. Partial responders at 0.1-3.0 mg/kg showed near-lowest clonal expansion.

Remarks on this clone: What it binds is not known.

The table came from immunoSEQ multiplex PCR; TCRdb's copy has only in-frame clones and leaves some out. The sample includes 20,000 to 25,000 clones, around four fifths of them seen just once. The sequence was obtained from an adult with an advanced solid tumor such as melanoma, head and neck, liver or kidney cancer. The sample here was CD4+ or CD8+ T cells sorted from blood, taken in a trial of the OX40 agonist ivuxolimab.

In DNA, the CDR3 is TGTGCCACTACCGACGGGCCCCCTTACTTAGCTAACTATGGCTACACCTTC. It codes for CATTDGPPYLANYGYTF. V and J are TRBV19 and TRBJ1-2; D not resolved. V dropped 10 bases and J dropped 0 bases, with 24 bases sitting between them. The CDR3 extends over 17 amino acids. Per the germline V gene, CDR1 is LNHDA and CDR2 is SQIVND (reference sequence).